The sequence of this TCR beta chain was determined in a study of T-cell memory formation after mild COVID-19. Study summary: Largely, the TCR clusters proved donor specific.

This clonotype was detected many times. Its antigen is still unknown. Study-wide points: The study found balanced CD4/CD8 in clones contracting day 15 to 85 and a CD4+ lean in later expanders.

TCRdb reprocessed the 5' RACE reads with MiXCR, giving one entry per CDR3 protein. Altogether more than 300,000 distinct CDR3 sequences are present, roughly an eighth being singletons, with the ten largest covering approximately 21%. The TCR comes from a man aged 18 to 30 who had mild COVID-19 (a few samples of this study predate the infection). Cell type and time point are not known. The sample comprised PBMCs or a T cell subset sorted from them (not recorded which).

The DNA of the CDR3 is TGCAGTGCAACGACAGGCCTTATGAACACTGAAGCTTTCTTT. This translates into CSATTGLMNTEAFF. V usage is TRBV20-1 and J usage is TRBJ1-1, with a weak D call TRBD1 (6 bases). Deletions cut 6 bases from V and 0 bases from J, with 14 bases between. Germline CDR1 DFQATT, CDR2 SNEGSKA (reference sequence). CDR3 length: 14 residues.